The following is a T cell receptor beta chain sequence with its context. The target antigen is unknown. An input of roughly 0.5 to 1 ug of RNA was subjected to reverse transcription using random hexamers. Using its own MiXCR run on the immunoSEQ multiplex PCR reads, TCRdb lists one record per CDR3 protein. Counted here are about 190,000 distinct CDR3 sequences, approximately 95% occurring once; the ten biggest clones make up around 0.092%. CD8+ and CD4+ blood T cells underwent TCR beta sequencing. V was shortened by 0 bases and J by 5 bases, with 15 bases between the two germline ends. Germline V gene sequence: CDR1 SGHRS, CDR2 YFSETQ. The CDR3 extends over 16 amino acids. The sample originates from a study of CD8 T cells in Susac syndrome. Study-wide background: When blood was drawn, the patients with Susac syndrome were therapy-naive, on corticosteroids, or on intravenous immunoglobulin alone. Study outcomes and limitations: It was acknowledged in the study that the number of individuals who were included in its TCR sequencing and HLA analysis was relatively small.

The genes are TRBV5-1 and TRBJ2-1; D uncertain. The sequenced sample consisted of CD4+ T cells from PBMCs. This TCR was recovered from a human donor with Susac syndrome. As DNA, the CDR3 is TGCGCCAGCAGCTTGGATGGACCCTCTCTTAACAATGAGCAGTTCTTC. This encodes CASSLDGPSLNNEQFF. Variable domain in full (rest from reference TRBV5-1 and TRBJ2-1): KAGVTQTPRYLIKTRGQQVTLSCSPISGHRSVSWYQQTPGQGLQFLFEYFSETQRNKGNFPGRFSGRQFSNSRSEMNVSTLELGDSALYLCASSLDGPSLNNEQFFGPGTRLTVL.